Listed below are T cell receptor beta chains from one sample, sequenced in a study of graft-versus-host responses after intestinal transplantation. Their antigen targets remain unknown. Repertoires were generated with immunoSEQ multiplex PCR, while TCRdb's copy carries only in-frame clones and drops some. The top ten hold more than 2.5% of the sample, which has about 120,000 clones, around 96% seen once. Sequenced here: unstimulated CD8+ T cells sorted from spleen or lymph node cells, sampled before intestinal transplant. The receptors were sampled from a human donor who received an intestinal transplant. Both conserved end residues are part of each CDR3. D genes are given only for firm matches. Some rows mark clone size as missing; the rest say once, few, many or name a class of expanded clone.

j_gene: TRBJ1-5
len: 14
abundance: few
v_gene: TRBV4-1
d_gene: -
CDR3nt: TGCGCCAGCAGCCAAAGGGATCCCAATCAGCCCCAGCATTTT
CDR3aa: CASSQRDPNQPQHF

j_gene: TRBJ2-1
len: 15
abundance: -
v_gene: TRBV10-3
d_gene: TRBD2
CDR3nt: TGTGCCATCAGTGGGGGGACTAGGATTCCCAATGAGCAGTTCTTC
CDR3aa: CAISGGTRIPNEQFF

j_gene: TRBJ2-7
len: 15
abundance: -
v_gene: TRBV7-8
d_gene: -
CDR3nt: TGTGCCAGCAGCTTAGGGCGGGTGGCCTCCTACGAGCAGTACTTC
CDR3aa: CASSLGRVASYEQYF

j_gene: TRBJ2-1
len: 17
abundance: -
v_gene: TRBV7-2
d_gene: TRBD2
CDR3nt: TGTGCCAGCAGCTTAGCGGGGACTAGACGGACCTACAATGAGCAGTTCTTC
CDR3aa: CASSLAGTRRTYNEQFF

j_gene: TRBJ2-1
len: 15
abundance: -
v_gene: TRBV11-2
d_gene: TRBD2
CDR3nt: TGTGCCAGCAGCTTTAAGCGGGAGGACTACAATGAGCAGTTCTTC
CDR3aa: CASSFKREDYNEQFF

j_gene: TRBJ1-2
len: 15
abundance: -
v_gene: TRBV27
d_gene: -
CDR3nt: TGTGCCAGCAGCTCTTACCCACAGGGTTTCTATGGCTACACCTTC
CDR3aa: CASSSYPQGFYGYTF

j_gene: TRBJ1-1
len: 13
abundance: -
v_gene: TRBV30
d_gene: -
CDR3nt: TGTGCCTGGAGTGCGGGGTATAGCACTGAAGCTTTCTTT
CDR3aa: CAWSAGYSTEAFF

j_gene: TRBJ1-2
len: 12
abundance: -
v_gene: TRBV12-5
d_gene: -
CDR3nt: TGTGCTAGTGGTTTAGGCTCGATTGGCTACACCTTC
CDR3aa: CASGLGSIGYTF

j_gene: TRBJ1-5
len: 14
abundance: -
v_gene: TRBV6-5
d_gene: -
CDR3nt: TGTGCCAGCAGCCCTGGCAGGGTTGGTCAGCCCCAGCATTTT
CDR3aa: CASSPGRVGQPQHF

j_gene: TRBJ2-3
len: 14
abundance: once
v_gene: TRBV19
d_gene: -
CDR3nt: TGTGCCAGTAGTATGGAAGTGGCCACAGATACGCAGTATTTT
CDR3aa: CASSMEVATDTQYF

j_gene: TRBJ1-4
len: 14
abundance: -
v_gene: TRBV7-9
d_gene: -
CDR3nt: TGTGCCAGCAGCTCAGGTGGACACCCTGAAAAACTGTTTTTT
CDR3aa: CASSSGGHPEKLFF

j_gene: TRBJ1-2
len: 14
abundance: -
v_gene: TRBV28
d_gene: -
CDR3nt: TGTGCCAGCAGTTTATTAAGGGTGCGATATGGCTACACCTTC
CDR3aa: CASSLLRVRYGYTF

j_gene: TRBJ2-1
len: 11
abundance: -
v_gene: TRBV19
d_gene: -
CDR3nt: TGTGCCAGTACATGGAGAAACGAGCAGTTCTTC
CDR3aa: CASTWRNEQFF

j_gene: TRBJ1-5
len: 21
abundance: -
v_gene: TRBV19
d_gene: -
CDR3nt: TGTGCCAGTAGTATAGTAGCGGGCATCCCTTTCCGCCCATATAGCAATCAGCCCCAGCATTTT
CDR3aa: CASSIVAGIPFRPYSNQPQHF

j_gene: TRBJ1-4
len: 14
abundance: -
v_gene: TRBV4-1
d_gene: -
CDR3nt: TGCGCCAGCAGCCAAGGGCCGGGGGAAGAAAAACTGTTTTTT
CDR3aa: CASSQGPGEEKLFF

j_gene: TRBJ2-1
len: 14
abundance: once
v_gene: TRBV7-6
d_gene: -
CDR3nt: TGTGCCAGCAGCTTAGCGTACGGGGCGCGGGGTCAGTTCTTC
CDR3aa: CASSLAYGARGQFF

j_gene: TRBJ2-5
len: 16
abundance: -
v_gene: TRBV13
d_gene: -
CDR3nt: TGTGCCAGCAGTCGACCTGAGGGGGATTATAAAGAGACCCAGTACTTC
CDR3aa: CASSRPEGDYKETQYF

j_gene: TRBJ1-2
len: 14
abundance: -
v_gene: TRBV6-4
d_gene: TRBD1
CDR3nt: TGTGCCAGCAGTGACGGGACAGGGGGCTATGGCTACACCTTC
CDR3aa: CASSDGTGGYGYTF

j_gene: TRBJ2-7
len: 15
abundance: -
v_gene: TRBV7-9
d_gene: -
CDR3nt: TGTGCCAGCAGCTTATATGGAAAGGACAACTACGAGCAGTACTTC
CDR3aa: CASSLYGKDNYEQYF

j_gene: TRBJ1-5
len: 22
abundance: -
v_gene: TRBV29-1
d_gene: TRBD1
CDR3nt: TGCAGCGTTGTGAAACCGGACGAGTGGCGACAGGGCCTCCTATGTAGCAATCAGCCCCAGCATTTT
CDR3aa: CSVVKPDEWRQGLLCSNQPQHF

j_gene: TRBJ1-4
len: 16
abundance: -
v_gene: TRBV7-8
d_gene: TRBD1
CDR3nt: TGTGCCAGCAGCTTAGACCACAGGGGGTTGGGTGAAAAACTGTTTTTT
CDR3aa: CASSLDHRGLGEKLFF

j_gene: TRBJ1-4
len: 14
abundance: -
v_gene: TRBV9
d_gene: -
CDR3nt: TGTGCCAGCAGCGAAAGTGGATCGGGCGAAAAACTGTTTTTT
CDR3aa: CASSESGSGEKLFF

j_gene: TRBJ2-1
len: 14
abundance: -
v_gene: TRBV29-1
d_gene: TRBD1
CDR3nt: TGCAGCGTTGCCGGGACAGCCCAGATGGATGAGCAGTTCTTC
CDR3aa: CSVAGTAQMDEQFF

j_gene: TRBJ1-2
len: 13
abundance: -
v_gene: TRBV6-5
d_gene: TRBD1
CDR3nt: TGTGCCAGCAGTAACAGGGGCCGATATGGCTACACCTTC
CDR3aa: CASSNRGRYGYTF

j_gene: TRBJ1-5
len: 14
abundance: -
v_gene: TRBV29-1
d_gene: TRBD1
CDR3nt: TGCAGCGTTCTTACAGGGGATAGCAATCAGCCCCAGCATTTT
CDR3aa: CSVLTGDSNQPQHF

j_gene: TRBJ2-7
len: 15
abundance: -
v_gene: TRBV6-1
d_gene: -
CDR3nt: TGTGCCAGCAGATCGACTAGTATACGATCCTACGAGCAGTACTTC
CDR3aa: CASRSTSIRSYEQYF

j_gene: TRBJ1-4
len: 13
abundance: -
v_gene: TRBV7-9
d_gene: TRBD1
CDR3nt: TGTGCCAGTCACGGGGACAGGGTTGAAAAACTGTTTTTT
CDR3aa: CASHGDRVEKLFF

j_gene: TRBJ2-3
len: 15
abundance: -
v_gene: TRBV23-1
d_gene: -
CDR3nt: TGCGCCAGCAGCCCTCTAGCGCGCTCCGTGGATACGCAGTATTTT
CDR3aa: CASSPLARSVDTQYF

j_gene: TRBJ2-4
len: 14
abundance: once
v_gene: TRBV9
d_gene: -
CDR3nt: TGTGCCAGCAGCGGAGACAGGGCCAAAAACATTCAGTACTTC
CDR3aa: CASSGDRAKNIQYF

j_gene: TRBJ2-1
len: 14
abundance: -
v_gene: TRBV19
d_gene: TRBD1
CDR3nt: TGTGCCAGTAAGGAGGACAGGGGATACAATGAGCAGTTCTTC
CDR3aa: CASKEDRGYNEQFF

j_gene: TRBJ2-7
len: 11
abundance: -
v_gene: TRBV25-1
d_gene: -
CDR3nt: TGTGCCAGCAGTGCCCGCTACGAGCAGTACTTC
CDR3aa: CASSARYEQYF

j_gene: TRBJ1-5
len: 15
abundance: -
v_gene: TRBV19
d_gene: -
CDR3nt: TGTGCCAGTAGTATAGGCGGACCCGCCAACCAGCCCCAGCATTTT
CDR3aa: CASSIGGPANQPQHF

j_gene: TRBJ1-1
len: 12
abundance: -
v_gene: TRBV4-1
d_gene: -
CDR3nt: TGCGCCAGCAGCCTTCAGGGCACTGAAGCTTTCTTT
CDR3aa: CASSLQGTEAFF

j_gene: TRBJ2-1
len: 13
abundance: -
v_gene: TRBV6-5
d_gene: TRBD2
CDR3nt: TGTGCCAGCAGACCGGGACTAGTCAATGAGCAGTTCTTC
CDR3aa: CASRPGLVNEQFF

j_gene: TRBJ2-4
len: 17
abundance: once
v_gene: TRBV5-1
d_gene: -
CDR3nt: TGCGCCAGCAGCTTCCAGCCCGGTGAGGGACCCAAAAACATTCAGTACTTC
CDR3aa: CASSFQPGEGPKNIQYF

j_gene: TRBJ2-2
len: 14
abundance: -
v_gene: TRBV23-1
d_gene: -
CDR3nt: TGCGCCAGCAGTCAATTTTCGGCGCCCGGGGAGCTGTTTTTT
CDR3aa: CASSQFSAPGELFF

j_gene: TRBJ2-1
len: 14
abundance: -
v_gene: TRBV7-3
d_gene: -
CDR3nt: TGTGCCAGCAGCTTAAGCGGGATGGGTAATGAGCAGTTCTTC
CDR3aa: CASSLSGMGNEQFF

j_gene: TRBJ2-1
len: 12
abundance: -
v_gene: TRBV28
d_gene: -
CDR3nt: TGTGCCAGCAGTTTCGGGGTCGGTGAGCAGTTCTTC
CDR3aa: CASSFGVGEQFF

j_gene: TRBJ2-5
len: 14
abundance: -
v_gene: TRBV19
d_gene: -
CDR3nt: TGTGCCAGTAGTCCCCGACAGGTCCAAGAGACCCAGTACTTC
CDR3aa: CASSPRQVQETQYF

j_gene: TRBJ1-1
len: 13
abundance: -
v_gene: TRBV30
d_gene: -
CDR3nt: TGTGCCTGGAGTGCGGCGGGATCTGGTGTAGCTTTCTTT
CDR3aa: CAWSAAGSGVAFF

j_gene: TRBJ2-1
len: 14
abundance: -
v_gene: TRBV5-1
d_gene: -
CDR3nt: TGCGCCAGCAGCTTGGCCGGGGCTGCTAATGAGCAGTTCTTC
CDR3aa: CASSLAGAANEQFF

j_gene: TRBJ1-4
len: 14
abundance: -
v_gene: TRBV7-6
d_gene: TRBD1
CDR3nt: TGTGCCAGCAGCGTTGACAGGGGGAATGAAAAACTGTTTTTT
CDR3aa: CASSVDRGNEKLFF

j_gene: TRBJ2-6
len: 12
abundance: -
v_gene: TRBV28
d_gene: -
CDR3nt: TGTGCCAGCAGTTCGGCCACCAACGTCCTGACTTTC
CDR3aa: CASSSATNVLTF

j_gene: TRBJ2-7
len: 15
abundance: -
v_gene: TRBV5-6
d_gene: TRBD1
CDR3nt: TGTGCCAGCAGCTTGGGCGGACAGGGTCCCTACGAGCAGTACTTC
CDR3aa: CASSLGGQGPYEQYF

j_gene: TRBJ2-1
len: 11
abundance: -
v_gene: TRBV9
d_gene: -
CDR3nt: TGTGCCAGCAGCTCTACCAATGAGCAGTTCTTC
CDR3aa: CASSSTNEQFF

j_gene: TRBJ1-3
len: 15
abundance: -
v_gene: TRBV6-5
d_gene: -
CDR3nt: TGTGCCAGCAGTTACTCGGGGTACTCTGGAAACACCATATATTTT
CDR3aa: CASSYSGYSGNTIYF

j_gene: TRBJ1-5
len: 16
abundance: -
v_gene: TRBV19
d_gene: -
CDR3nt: TGTGCCAGTAGTATTGCAGGGTTCTCGAGCAATCAGCCCCAGCATTTT
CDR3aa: CASSIAGFSSNQPQHF

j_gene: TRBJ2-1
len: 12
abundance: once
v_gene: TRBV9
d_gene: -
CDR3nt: TGTGCCAGCAGCTCCCGCAATAATGAGCAGTTCTTC
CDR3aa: CASSSRNNEQFF

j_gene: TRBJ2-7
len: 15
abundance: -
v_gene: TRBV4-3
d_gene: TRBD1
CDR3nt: TGCGCCAGCAGCCAAGATAGACAGGGGGCCTACGAGCAGTACTTC
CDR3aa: CASSQDRQGAYEQYF

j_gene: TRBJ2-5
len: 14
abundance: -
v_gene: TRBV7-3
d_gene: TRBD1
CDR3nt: TGTGCCAGCAGCCCGGGACAGGGAGGAGAGACCCAGTACTTC
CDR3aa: CASSPGQGGETQYF

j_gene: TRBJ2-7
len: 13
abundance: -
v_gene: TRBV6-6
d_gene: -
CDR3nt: TGTGCCAGCAGAAGGGACTCCTCCTACGAGCAGTACTTC
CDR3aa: CASRRDSSYEQYF

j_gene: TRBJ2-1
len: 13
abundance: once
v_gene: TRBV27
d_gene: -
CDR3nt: TGTGCCAGCAACCAGGGACATAACAATGAGCAGTTCTTC
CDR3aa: CASNQGHNNEQFF

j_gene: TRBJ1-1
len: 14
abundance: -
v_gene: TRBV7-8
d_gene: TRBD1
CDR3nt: TGTGCCAGCAGCTTAGGGACAGGGAACACTGAAGCTTTCTTT
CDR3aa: CASSLGTGNTEAFF

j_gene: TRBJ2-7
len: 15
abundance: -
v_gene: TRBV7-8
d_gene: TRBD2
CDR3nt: TGTGCCAGCAGCCCGAGGACTAGCGGCGGGAGCGAGCAGTACTTC
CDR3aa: CASSPRTSGGSEQYF

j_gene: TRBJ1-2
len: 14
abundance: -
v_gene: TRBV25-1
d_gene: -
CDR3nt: TGTGCCAGCCAAGAGGGGTGGCCTAACTATGGCTACACCTTC
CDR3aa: CASQEGWPNYGYTF